This T cell receptor (beta chain) was retrieved from a study of Graves' ophthalmopathy and Graves' hyperthyroidism. Study background: Peripheral blood collection took place at initial diagnosis, before any treatment. Study outcomes and limitations: The study's model predicted ophthalmopathy progression at roughly 64% sensitivity and about 72% specificity. In blood, most expanded thyroid clonotypes above 0.001 frequency were also detected.

The CDR3 contains 13 residues. Trimming removed 3 bases from V and 11 bases from J, with 16 bases in between. The germline V gene encodes CDR1 MRHNA and CDR2 SNTAGT. This clonotype has a count of ten or more. Its antigen is unidentified. Excluded: other autoimmune disease, uncontrolled infection, pregnancy or lactation. The sequenced template was RNA, covering the TCR beta CDR3 region. HTBI primers were used in a first-round RT-PCR, which preceded a second-round multiplex PCR. Each CDR3 protein is one row after TCRdb ran MiXCR on the multiplex PCR reads. Among fewer than 350,000 distinct CDR3 sequences listed, 15% to 20% were seen once.

The sequencing input was peripheral blood. This receptor was taken from an adult man with Graves' ophthalmopathy. The chain joins TRBV6-4 to TRBJ1-1; D perhaps matches TRBD1 (5 bases). DNA for the CDR3: TGTGCCAGCAGTGATGGTTACGGGACGGTCGCTTTCTTT. Amino acid sequence: CASSDGYGTVAFF.